The clone carrying this TCR beta chain was counted at least ten times. Its antigen is still unknown. From the 5' RACE reads, TCRdb called clonotypes with MiXCR, one entry per CDR3 protein. The sample records around 300,000 distinct CDR3 sequences, roughly an eighth being singletons. The source of the sample is a study of T-cell memory formation after mild COVID-19. General observations from the study: Whether day 37 second-wave clones are SARS-CoV-2-specific was not confirmed. Clones contracting over day 15 to 85 were CD4/CD8 balanced, with later expanders leaning CD4+.

Germline lookup yields CDR1 SGHTA and CDR2 FQGNSA. The CDR3 extends over 15 amino acids. Trimming shortened V by 3 bases and J by 4 bases, and 16 bases separated the two germline ends. Sequenced sample: PBMCs or a T cell subset sorted from them (not recorded which). V and J are TRBV7-2 and TRBJ2-7, with D possibly called TRBD1 or TRBD2 (6 bases each). This clonotype was obtained from a man between 18 and 35 years old who had mild COVID-19 (a few samples of this study predate the infection). Cell type and time point are not known. In DNA form, the CDR3 reads TGTGCCAGCAGCTTGGTTGATGGGGGGCAGTACGAGCAGTACTTC. Protein sequence: CASSLVDGGQYEQYF.